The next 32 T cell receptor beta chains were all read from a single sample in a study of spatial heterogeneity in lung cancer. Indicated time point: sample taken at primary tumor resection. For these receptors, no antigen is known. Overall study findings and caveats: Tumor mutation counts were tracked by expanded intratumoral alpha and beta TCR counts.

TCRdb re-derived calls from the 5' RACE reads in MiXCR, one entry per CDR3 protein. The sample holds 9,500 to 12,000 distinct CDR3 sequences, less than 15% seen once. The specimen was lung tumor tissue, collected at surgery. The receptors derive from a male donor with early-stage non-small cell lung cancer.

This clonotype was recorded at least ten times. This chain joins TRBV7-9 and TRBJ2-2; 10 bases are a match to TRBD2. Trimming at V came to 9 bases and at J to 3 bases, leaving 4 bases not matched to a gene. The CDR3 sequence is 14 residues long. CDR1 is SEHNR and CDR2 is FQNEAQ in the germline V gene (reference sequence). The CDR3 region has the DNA TGTGCCAGTGTCGGACTAGCGGACACCGGGGAGCTGTTTTTT. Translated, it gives CASVGLADTGELFF.

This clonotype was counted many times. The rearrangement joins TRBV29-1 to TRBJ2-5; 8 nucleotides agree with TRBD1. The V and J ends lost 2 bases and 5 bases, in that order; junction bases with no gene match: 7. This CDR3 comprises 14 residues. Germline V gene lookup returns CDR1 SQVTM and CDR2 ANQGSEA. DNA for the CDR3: TGCAGCGTTGAACGGGACAGGAGGGGGGAGACCCAGTACTTC. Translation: CSVERDRRGETQYF.

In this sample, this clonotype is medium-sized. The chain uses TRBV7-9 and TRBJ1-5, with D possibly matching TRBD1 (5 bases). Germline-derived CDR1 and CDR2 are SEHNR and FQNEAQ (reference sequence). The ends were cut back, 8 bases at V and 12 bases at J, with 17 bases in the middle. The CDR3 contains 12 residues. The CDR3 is CASEGDGRHQHF. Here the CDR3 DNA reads TGTGCCAGCGAAGGGGACGGCCGTCACCAGCATTTT.

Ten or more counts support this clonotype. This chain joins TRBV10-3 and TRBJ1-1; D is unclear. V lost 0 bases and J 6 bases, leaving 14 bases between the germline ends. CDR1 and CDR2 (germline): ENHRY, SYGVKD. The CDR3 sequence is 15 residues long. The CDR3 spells CAISESIRRRPEAFF. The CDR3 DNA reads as TGTGCCATCAGTGAGTCGATTCGTCGTAGGCCTGAAGCTTTCTTT.

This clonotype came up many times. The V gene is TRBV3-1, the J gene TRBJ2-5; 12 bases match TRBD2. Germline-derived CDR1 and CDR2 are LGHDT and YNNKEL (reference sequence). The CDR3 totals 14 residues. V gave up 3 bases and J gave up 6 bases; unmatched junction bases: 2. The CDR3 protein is CASSQRTSGKTQYF. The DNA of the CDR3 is TGTGCCAGCAGCCAGAGGACTAGCGGGAAGACCCAGTACTTC.

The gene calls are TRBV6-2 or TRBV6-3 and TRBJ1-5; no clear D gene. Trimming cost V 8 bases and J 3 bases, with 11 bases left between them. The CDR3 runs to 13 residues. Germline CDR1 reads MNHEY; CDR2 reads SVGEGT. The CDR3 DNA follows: TGTGCCAGCTGTGAAGGCTTCAATCAGCCCCAGCATTTT. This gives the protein CASCEGFNQPQHF.

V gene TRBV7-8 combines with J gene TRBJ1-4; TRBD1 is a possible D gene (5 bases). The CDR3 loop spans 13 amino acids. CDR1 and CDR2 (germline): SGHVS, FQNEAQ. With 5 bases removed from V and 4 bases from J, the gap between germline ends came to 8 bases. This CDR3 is CASSRGSNEKLFF. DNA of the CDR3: TGTGCCAGCAGCCGGGGGAGTAATGAAAAACTGTTTTTT.

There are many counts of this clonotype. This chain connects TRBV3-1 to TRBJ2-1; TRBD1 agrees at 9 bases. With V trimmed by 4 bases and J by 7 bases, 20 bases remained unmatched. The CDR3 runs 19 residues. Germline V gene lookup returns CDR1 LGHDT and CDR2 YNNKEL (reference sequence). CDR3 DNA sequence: TGTGCCAGCAGCCTAAACAAAATTGCCGGGACAGGGATCTCTAATGAGCAGTTCTTC. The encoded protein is CASSLNKIAGTGISNEQFF.

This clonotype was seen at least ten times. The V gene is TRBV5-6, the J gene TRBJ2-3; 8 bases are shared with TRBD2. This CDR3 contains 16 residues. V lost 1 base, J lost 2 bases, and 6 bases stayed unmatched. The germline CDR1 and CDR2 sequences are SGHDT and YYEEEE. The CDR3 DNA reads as TGTGCCAGCAGCTTGCTCCAGCGGGGGAACACAGATACGCAGTATTTT. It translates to CASSLLQRGNTDTQYF.

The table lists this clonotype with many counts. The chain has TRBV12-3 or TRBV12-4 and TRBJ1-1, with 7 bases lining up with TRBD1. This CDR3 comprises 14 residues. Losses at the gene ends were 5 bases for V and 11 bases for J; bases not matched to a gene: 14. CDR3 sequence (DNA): TGTGCCAGCAGTCCGCGCACAGGGGTGATGAATGCTTTCTTT. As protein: CASSPRTGVMNAFF.

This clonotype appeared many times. CDR3 loop: CASSQGQSGWTQYF. CDR3 coding DNA: TGTGCCAGCAGCCAAGGACAGTCCGGATGGACCCAGTACTTC. V is TRBV11-2 and J is TRBJ2-5; weak D call: TRBD1 (6 bases). The V gene's germline CDR1 is SGHAT and CDR2 FQNNGV. With 5 bases removed from V and 7 bases from J, the gap between germline ends came to 17 bases. This CDR3 comprises 14 residues. Complete variable domain (other parts from reference TRBV11-2 and TRBJ2-5): EAGVAQSPRYKIIEKRQSVAFWCNPISGHATLYWYQQILGQGPKLLIQFQNNGVVDDSQLPKDRFSAERLKGVDSTLKIQPAKLEDSAVYLCASSQGQSGWTQYFGPGTRLLVL.

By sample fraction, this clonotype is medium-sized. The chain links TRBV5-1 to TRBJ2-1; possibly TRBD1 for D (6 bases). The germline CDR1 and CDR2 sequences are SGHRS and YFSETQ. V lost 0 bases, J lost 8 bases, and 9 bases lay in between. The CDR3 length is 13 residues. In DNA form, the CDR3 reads TGCGCCAGCAGCTTGGCACAGGGCGATGAGCAGTTCTTC. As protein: CASSLAQGDEQFF.

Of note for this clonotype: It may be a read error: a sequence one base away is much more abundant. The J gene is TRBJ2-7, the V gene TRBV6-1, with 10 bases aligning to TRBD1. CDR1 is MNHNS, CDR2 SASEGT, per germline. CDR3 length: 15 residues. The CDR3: CAGSEEGQGAYEQYF. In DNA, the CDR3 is TGTGCCGGCAGTGAGGAAGGACAGGGGGCCTACGAGCAGTACTTC.

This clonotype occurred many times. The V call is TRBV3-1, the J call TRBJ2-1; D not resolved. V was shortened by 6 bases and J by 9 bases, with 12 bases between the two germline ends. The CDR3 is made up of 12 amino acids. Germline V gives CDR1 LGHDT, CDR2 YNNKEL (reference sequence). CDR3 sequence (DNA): TGTGCCAGCAGTCAGGTCTCGTTTGAGCAGTTCTTC. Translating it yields CASSQVSFEQFF.

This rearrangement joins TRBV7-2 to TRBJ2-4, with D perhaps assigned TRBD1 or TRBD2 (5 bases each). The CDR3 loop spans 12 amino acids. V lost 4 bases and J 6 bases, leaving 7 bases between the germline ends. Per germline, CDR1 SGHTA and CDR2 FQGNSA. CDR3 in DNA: TGTGCCAGCAGCTACGGGGCAAACATTCAGTACTTC. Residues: CASSYGANIQYF. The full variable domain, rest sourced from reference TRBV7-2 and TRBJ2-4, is GAGVSQSPSNKVTEKGKDVELRCDPISGHTALYWYRQSLGQGLEFLIYFQGNSAPDKSGLPSDRFSAERTGGSVSTLTIQRTQQEDSAVYLCASSYGANIQYFGAGTRLSVL.

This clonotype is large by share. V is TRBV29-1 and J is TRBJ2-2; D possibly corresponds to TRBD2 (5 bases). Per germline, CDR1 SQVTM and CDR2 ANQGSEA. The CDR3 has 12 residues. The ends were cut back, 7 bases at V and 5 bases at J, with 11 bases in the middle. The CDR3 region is CSARGLTGELFF. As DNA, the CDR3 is TGCAGCGCCCGAGGGTTAACCGGGGAGCTGTTTTTT.

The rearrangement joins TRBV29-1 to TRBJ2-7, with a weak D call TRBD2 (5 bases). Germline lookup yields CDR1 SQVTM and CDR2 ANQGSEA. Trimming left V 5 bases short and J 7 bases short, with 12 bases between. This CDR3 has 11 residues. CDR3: CSVSHSGEQYF. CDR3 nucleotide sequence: TGCAGCGTTTCACACTCGGGAGAGCAGTACTTC.

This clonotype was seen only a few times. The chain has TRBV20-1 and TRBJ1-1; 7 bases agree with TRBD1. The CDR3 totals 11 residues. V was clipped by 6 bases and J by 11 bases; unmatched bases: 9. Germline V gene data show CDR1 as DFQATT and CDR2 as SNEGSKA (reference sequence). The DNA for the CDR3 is TGCAGTGCAACGTCAGGGGGGGTCGCTTTCTTT. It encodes CSATSGGVAFF.

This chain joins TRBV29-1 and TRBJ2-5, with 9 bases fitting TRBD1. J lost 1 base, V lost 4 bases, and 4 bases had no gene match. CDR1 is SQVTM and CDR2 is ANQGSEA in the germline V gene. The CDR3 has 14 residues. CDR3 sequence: CSVGRTGVQETQYF. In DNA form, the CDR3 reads TGCAGCGTTGGACGGACAGGGGTCCAAGAGACCCAGTACTTC.

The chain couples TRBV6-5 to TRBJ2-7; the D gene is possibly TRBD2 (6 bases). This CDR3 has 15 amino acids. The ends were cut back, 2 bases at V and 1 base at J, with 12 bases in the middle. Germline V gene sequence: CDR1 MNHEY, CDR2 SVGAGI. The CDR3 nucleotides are TGTGCCAGCAGTTACAGGGGAGGAGAGTCCTACGAGCAGTACTTC. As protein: CASSYRGGESYEQYF.

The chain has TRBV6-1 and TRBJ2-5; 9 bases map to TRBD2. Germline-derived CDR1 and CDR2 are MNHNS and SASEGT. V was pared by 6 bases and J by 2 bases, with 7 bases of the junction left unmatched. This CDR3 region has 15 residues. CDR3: CASRYSGSTQETQYF. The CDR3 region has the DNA TGTGCCAGCAGATATAGCGGGAGCACTCAAGAGACCCAGTACTTC.

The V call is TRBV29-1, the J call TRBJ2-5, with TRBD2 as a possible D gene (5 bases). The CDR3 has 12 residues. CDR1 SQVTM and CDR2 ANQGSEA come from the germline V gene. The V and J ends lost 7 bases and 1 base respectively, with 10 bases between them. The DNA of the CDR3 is TGCAGCGCTCAGGACTGCCAAGAGACCCAGTACTTC. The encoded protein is CSAQDCQETQYF.

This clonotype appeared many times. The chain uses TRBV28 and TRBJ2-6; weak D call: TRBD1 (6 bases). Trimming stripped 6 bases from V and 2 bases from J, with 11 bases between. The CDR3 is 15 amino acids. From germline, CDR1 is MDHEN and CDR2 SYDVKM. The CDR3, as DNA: TGTGCCAGCAGGCTAGGGGGTACTGGGGCCAACGTCCTGACTTTC. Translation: CASRLGGTGANVLTF.

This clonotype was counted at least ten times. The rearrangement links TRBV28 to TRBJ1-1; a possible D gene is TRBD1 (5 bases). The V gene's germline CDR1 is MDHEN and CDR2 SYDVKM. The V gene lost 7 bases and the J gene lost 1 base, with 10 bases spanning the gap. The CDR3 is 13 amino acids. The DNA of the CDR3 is TGTGCCAGCAAAATCGGGGCGAACACTGAAGCTTTCTTT. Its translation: CASKIGANTEAFF. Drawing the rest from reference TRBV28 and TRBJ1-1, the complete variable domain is DVKVTQSSRYLVKRTGEKVFLECVQDMDHENMFWYRQDPGLGLRLIYFSYDVKMKEKGDIPEGYSVSREKKERFSLILESASTNQTSMYLCASKIGANTEAFFGQGTRLTVV.

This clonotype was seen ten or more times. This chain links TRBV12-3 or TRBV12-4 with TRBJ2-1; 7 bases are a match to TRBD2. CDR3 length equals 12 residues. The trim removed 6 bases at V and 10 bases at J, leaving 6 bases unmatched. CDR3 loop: CASSGGYNEQFF. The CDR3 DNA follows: TGTGCCAGCAGCGGGGGGTATAACGAGCAGTTCTTC.

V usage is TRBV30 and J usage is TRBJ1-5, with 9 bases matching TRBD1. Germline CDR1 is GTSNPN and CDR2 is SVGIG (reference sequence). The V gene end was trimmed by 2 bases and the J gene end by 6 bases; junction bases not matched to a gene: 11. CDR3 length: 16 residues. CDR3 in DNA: TGTGCCTGGAGTCCCTCCGGGACAGGGAGGTTTCAGCCCCAGCATTTT. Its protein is CAWSPSGTGRFQPQHF.

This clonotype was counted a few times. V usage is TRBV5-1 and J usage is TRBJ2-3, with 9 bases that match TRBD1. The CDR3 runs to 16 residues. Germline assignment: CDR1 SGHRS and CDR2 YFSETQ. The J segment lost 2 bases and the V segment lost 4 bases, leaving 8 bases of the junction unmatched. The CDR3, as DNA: TGCGCCAGCAGCCTTGGACAGGGGTCAATCACAGATACGCAGTATTTT. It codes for CASSLGQGSITDTQYF.

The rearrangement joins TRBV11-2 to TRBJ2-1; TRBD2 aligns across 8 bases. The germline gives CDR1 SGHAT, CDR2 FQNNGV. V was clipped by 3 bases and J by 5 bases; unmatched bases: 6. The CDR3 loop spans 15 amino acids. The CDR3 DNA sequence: TGTGCCAGCAGCTTGAGCGGGGGCCCCGACAATGAGCAGTTCTTC. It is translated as CASSLSGGPDNEQFF.

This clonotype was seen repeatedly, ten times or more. The CDR3 protein is CATSFRGSGRGGETQYF. CDR3 sequence (DNA): TGTGCCACCTCCTTCAGGGGTAGCGGGAGGGGCGGGGAGACCCAGTACTTC. This chain connects TRBV28 to TRBJ2-5; 11 bases agree with TRBD2. This CDR3 has 17 amino acids. Germline CDR1 reads MDHEN; CDR2 reads SYDVKM. Trimming took 10 bases from V and 5 from J; bases not matched to a gene: 18.

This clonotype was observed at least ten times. The CDR3 is CASRGLAKNIQYF. CDR3 coding DNA: TGTGCCAGCAGGGGACTAGCCAAAAACATTCAGTACTTC. This rearrangement joins TRBV2 to TRBJ2-4; the D gene is possibly TRBD2 (6 bases). The CDR3 has 13 amino acids. Germline CDR1 reads SNHLY; CDR2 reads FYNNEI. Trimming removed 6 bases from V and 0 bases from J, with 6 bases in between. Full variable domain (rest looked up from reference TRBV2 and TRBJ2-4): EPEVTQTPSHQVTQMGQEVILRCVPISNHLYFYWYRQILGQKVEFLVSFYNNEISEKSEIFDDQFSVERPDGSNFTLKIRSTKLEDSAMYFCASRGLAKNIQYFGAGTRLSVL.

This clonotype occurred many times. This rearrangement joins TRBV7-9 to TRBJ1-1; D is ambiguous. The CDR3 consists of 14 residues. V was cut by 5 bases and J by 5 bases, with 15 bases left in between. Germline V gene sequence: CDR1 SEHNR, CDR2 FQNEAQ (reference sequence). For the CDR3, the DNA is TGTGCCAGCAGCCCCGCCCGAGGAGAGACTGAAGCTTTCTTT. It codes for CASSPARGETEAFF.

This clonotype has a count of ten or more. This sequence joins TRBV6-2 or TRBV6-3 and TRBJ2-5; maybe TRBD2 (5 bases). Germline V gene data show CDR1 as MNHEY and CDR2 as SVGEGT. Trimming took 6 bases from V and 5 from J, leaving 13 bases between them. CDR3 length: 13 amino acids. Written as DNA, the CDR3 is TGTGCCAGCAGAGAGGGATTCACGGAGACCCAGTACTTC. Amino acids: CASREGFTETQYF.